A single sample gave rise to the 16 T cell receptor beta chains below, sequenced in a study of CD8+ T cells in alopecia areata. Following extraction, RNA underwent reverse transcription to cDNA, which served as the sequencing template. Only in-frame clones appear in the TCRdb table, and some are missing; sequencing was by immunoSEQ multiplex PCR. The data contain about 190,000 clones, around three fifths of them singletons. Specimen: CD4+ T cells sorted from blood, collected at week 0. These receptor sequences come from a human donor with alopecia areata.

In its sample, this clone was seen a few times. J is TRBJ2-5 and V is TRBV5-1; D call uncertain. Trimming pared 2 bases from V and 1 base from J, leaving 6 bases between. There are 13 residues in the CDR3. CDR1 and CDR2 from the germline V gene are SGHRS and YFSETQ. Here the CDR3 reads CASSFTFQETQYF. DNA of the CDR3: TGCGCCAGCAGCTTCACATTCCAAGAGACCCAGTACTTC.

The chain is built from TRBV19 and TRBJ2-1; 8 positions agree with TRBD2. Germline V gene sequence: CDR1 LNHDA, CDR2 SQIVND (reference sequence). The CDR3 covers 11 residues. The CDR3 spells CVVAGYNEQFF. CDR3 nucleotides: TGTGTCGTAGCGGGGTACAATGAGCAGTTCTTC.

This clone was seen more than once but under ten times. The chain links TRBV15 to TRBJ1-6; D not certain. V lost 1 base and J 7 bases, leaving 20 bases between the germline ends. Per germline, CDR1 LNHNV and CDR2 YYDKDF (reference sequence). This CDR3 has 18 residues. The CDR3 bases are TGTGCCACCAGCAGAGCCACTGCGGTAATACGTCCCAATTCACCCCTCCACTTT. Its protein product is CATSRATAVIRPNSPLHF.

The CDR3 DNA sequence: TGTGCCAGCAGCGTAGCGGAAGAGACCCAGTACTTC. Translating gives CASSVAEETQYF. The chain uses TRBV9 and TRBJ2-5; D is undetermined. Trimming left V 0 bases short and J 3 bases short, with 3 bases between. CDR3 length: 12 residues. Germline values: CDR1 SGDLS, CDR2 YYNGEE. Looking up the rest from reference TRBV9 and TRBJ2-5 gives the full variable domain: DSGVTQTPKHLITATGQRVTLRCSPRSGDLSVYWYQQSLDQGLQFLIQYYNGEERAKGNILERFSAQQFPDLHSELNLSSLELGDSALYFCASSVAEETQYFGPGTRLLVL.

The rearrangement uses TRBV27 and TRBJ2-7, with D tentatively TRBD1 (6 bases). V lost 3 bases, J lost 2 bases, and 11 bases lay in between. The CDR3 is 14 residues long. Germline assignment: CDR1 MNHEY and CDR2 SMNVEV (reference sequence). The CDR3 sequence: CASSFQAGAYEQYF. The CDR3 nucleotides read TGTGCCAGCAGTTTTCAGGCAGGGGCCTACGAGCAGTACTTC.

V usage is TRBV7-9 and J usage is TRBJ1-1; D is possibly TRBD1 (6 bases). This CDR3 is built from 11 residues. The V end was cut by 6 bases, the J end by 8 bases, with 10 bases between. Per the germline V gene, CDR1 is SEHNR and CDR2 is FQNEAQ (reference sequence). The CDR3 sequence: CASSRTEEAFF. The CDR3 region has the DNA TGTGCCAGCAGTCGGACAGAGGAAGCTTTCTTT.

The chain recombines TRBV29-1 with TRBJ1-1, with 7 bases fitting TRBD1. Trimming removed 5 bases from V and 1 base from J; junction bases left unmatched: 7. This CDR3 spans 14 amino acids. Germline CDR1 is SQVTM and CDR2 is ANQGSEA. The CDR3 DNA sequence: TGCAGCGTTCGGGTGGGGACAGAGAACACTGAAGCTTTCTTT. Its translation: CSVRVGTENTEAFF.

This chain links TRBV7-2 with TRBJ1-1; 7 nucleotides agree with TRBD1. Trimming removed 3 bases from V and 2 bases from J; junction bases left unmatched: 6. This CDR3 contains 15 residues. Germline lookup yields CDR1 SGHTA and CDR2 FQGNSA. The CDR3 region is CASSFWQGGNTEAFF. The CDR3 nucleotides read TGTGCCAGCAGCTTTTGGCAGGGGGGCAACACTGAAGCTTTCTTT. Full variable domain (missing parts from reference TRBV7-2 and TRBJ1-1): GAGVSQSPSNKVTEKGKDVELRCDPISGHTALYWYRQSLGQGLEFLIYFQGNSAPDKSGLPSDRFSAERTGGSVSTLTIQRTQQEDSAVYLCASSFWQGGNTEAFFGQGTRLTVV.

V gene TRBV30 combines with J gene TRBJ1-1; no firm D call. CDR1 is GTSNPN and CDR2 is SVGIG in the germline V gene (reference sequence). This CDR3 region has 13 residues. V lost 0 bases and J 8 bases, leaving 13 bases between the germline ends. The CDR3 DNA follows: TGTGCCTGGAGTGTAGGACCTGGCGGAGAAGCTTTCTTT. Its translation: CAWSVGPGGEAFF.

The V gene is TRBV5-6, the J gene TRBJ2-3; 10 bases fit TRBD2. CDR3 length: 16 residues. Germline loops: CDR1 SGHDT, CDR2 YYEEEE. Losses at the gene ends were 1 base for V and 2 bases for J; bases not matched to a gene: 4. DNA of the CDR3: TGTGCCAGCAGCTTGTTTAGCGGGGGGACCACAGATACGCAGTATTTT. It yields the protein CASSLFSGGTTDTQYF.

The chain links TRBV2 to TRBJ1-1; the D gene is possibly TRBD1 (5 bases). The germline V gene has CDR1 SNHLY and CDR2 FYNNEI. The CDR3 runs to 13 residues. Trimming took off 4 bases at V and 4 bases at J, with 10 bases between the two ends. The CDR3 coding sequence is TGTGCCAGCAGTGTGCAGGGCAGCACTGAAGCTTTCTTT. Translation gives CASSVQGSTEAFF.

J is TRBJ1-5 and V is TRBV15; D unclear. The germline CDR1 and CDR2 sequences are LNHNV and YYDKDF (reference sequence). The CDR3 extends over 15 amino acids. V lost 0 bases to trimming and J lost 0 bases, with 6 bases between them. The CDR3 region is CATSRDLGSNQPQHF. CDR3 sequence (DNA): TGTGCCACCAGCAGAGATCTTGGTAGCAATCAGCCCCAGCATTTT.

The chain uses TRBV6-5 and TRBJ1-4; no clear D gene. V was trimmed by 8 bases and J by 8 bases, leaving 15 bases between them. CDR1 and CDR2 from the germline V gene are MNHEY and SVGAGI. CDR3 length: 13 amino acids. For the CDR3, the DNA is TGTGCCAGCCGCGCGTTTTTGGAGGAAAAACTGTTTTTT. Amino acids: CASRAFLEEKLFF.

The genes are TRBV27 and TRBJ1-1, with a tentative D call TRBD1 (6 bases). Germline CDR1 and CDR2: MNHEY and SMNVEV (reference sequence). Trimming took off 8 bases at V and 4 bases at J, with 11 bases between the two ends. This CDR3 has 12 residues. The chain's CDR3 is CASRQEGTEAFF. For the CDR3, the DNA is TGTGCCAGCCGACAGGAGGGCACTGAAGCTTTCTTT.

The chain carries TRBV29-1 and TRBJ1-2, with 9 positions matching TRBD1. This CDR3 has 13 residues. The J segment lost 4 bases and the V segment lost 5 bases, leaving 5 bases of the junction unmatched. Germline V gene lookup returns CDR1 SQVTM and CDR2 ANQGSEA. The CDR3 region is CSVTQGAGYGYTF. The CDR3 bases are TGCAGCGTTACACAGGGGGCAGGCTATGGCTACACCTTC.

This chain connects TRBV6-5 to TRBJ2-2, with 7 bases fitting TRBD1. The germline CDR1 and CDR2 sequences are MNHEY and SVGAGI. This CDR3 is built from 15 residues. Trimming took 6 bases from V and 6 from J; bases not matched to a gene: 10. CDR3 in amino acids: CASRSTGLFAGELFF. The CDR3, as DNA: TGTGCCAGCAGGTCGACAGGGCTCTTTGCCGGGGAGCTGTTTTTT.